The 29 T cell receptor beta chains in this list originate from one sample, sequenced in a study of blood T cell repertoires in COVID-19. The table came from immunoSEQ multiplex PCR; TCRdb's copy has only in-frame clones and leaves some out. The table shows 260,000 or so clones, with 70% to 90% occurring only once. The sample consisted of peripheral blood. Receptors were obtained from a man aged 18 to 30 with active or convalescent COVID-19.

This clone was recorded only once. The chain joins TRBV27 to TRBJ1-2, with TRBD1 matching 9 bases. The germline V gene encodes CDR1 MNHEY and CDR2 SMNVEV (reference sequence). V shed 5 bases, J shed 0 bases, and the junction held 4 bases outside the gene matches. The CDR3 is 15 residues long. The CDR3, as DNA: TGTGCCAGCAGTGGACAGGGGACAACTAACTATGGCTACACCTTC. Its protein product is CASSGQGTTNYGYTF.

Here the CDR3 reads CASSLTGTGSTSTDTQYF. The CDR3 nucleotides read TGTGCCAGCAGCTTAACCGGGACAGGTAGTACTAGCACAGATACGCAGTATTTT. V and J are TRBV7-3 and TRBJ2-3; 8 bases align to TRBD1. Trimming took 0 bases from V and 0 from J; bases not matched to a gene: 8. CDR1 and CDR2 (germline): SGHTA, FQGTGA. The CDR3 loop spans 18 amino acids.

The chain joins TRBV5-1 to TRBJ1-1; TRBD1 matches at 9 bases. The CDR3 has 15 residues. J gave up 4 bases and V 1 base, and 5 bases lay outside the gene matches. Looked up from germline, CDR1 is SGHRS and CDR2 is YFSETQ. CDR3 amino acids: CASSLLQGAITEAFF. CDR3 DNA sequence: TGCGCCAGCAGCTTGTTACAGGGGGCTATCACTGAAGCTTTCTTT.

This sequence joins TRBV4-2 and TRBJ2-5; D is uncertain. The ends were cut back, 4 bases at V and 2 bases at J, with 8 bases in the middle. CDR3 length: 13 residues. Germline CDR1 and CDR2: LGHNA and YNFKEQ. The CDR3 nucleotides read TGTGCCAGCAGCCGAACTCTACAAGAGACCCAGTACTTC. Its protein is CASSRTLQETQYF.

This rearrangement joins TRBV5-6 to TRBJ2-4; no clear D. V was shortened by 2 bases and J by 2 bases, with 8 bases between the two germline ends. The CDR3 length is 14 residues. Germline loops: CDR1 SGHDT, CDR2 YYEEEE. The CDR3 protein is CASSLALSKNIQYF. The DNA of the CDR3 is TGTGCCAGCAGCTTAGCTCTCTCCAAAAACATTCAGTACTTC.

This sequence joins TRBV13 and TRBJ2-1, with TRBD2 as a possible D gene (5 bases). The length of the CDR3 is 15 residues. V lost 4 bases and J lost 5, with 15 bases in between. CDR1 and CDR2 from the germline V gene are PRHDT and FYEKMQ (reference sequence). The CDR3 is CASSSYGESDNEQFF. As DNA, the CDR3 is TGTGCCAGCAGCTCCTATGGGGAGAGTGACAATGAGCAGTTCTTC.

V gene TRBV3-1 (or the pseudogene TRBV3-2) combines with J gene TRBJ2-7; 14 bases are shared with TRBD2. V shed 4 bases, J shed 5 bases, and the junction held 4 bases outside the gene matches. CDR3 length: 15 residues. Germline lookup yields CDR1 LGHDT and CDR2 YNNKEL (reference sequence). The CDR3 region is CASSPPGLAGDEQYF. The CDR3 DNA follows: TGTGCCAGCAGCCCGCCGGGACTAGCGGGGGACGAGCAGTACTTC.

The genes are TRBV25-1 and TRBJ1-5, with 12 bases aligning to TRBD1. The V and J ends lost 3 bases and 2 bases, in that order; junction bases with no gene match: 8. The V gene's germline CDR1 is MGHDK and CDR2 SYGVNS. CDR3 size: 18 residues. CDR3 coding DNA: TGTGCCAGCAGTGACCGGGACAGGGGGCGTGTGGGCAATCAGCCCCAGCATTTT. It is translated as CASSDRDRGRVGNQPQHF.

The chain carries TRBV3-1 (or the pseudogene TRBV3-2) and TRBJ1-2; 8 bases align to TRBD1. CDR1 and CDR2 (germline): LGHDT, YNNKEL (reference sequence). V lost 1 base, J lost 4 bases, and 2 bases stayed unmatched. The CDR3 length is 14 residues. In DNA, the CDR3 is TGTGCCAGCAGCCAAGGACAGGGGACCTATGGCTACACCTTC. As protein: CASSQGQGTYGYTF.

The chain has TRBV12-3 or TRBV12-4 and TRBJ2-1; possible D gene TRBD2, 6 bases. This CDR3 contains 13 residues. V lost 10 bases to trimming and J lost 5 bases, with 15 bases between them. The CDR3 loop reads CANTGRGDNEQFF. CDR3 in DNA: TGTGCCAACACCGGGAGAGGGGACAATGAGCAGTTCTTC.

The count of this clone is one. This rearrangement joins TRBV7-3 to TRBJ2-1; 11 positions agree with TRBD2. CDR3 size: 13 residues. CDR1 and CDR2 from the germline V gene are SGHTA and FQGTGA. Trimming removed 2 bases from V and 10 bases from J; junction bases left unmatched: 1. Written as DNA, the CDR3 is TGTGCCAGCAGCTTACTAGCGGGGGGAGAGCAGTTCTTC. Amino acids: CASSLLAGGEQFF.

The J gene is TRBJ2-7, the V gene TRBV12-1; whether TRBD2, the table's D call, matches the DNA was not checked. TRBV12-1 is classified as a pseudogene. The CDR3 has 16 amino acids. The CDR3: CASSGIAGASTYEQYF. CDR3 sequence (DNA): TGTGCCAGCAGCGGTATAGCGGGGGCCAGTACCTACGAGCAGTACTTC.

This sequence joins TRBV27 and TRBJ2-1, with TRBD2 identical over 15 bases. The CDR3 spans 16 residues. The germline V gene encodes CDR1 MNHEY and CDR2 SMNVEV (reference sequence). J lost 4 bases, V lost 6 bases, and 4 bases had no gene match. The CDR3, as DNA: TGTGCCAGCAGCGCGGGGACTAGCGGGGGGTACAATGAGCAGTTCTTC. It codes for CASSAGTSGGYNEQFF.

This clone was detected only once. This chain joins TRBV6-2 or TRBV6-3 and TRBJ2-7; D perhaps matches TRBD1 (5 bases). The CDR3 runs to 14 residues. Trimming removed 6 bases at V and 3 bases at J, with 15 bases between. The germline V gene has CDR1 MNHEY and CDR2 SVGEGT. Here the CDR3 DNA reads TGTGCCAGCAGCTGGGGCGGCTACTACTACGAGCAGTACTTC. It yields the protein CASSWGGYYYEQYF.

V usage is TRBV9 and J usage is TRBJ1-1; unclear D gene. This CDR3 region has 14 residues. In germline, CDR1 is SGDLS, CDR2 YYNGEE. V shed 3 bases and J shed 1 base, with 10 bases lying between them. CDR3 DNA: TGTGCCAGCAGCGCCGGTCTAGAGAACACTGAAGCTTTCTTT. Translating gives CASSAGLENTEAFF.

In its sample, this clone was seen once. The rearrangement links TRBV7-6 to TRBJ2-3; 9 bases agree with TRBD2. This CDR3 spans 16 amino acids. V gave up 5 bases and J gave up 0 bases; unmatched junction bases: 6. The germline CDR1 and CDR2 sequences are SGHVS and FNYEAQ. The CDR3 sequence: CASSTRLAASTDTQYF. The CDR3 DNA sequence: TGTGCCAGCAGCACCAGACTAGCGGCTAGCACAGATACGCAGTATTTT.

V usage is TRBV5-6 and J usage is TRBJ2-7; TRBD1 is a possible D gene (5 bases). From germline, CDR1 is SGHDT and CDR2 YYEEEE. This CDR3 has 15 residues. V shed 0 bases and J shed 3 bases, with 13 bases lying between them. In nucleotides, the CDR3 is TGTGCCAGCAGCTTGGGTGCAGGGATAGGCTACGAGCAGTACTTC. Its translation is CASSLGAGIGYEQYF.

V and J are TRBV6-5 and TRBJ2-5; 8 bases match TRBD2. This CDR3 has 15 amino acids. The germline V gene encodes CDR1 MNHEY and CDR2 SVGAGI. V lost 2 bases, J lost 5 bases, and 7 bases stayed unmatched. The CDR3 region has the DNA TGTGCCAGCAGTTACAGATCGGGGGGGCAGGAGACCCAGTACTTC. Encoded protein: CASSYRSGGQETQYF.

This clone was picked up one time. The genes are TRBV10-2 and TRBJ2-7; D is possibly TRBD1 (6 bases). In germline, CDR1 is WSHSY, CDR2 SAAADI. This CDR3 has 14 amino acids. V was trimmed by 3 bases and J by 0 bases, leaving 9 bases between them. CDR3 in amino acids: CASSDGTPSYEQYF. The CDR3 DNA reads TGCGCCAGCAGTGATGGGACACCCTCCTACGAGCAGTACTTC.

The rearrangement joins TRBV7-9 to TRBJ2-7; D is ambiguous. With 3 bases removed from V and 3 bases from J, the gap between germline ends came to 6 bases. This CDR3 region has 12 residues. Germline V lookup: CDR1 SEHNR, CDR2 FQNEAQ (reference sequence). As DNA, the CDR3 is TGTGCCAGCAGCTTCTCGGGCTACGAGCAGTACTTC. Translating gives CASSFSGYEQYF.

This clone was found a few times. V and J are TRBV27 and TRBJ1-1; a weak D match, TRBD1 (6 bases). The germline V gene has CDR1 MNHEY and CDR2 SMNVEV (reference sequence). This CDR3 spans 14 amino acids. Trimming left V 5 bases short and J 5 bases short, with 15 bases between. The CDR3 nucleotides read TGTGCCAGCAGTAATCTAGGGGGTGGGACTGAAGCTTTCTTT. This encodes CASSNLGGGTEAFF.

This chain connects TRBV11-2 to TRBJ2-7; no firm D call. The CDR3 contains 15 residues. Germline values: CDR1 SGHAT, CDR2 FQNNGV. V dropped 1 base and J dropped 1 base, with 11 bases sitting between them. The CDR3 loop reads CASSLGYTPSYEQYF. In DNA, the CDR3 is TGTGCCAGCAGCTTAGGGTACACACCGTCCTACGAGCAGTACTTC.

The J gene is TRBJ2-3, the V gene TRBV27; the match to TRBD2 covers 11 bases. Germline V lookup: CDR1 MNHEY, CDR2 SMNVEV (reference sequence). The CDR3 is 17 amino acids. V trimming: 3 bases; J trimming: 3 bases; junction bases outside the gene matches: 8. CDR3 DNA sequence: TGTGCCAGCAGTTTGCTAGCGGGGGGCCCGCGTACAGATACGCAGTATTTT. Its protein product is CASSLLAGGPRTDTQYF.

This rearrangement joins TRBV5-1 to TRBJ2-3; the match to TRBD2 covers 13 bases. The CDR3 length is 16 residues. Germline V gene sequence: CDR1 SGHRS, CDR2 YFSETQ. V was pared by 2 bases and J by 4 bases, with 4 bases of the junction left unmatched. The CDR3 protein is CASSFTSGGAADTQYF. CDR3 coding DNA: TGCGCCAGCAGCTTTACTAGCGGGGGGGCCGCAGATACGCAGTATTTT.

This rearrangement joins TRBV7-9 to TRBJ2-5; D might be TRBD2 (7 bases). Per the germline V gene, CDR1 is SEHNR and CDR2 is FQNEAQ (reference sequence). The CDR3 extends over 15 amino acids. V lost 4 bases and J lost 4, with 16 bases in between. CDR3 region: CASSSTQGGGETQYF. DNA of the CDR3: TGTGCCAGCAGCTCCACCCAGGGAGGGGGAGAGACCCAGTACTTC.

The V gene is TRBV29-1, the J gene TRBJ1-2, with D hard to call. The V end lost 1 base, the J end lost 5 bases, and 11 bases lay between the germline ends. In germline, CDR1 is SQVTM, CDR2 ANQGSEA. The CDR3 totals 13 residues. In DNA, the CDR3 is TGCAGCGTTGAAGTTGGAGGGAATTATGGCTACACCTTC. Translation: CSVEVGGNYGYTF.

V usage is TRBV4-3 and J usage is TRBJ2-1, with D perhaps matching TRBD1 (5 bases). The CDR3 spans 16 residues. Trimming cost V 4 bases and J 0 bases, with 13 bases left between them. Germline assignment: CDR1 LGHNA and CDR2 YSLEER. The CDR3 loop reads CASSPLGHSSYNEQFF. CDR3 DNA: TGCGCCAGCAGCCCCTTGGGGCACTCCTCCTACAATGAGCAGTTCTTC.

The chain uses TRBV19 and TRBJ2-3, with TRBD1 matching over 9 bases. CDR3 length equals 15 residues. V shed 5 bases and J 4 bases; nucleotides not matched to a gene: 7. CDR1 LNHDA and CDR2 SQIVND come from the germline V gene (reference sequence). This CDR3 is CASSLPGQGSDTQYF. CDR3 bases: TGTGCCAGTAGTTTACCGGGACAGGGTTCAGATACGCAGTATTTT.

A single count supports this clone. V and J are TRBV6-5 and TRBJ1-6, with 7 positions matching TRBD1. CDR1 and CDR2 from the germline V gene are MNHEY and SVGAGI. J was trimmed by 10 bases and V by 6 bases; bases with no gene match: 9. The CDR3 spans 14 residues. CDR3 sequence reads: CASSSDRVRSPLHF. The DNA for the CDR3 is TGTGCCAGCAGCAGCGACAGGGTTAGATCACCCCTCCACTTT.